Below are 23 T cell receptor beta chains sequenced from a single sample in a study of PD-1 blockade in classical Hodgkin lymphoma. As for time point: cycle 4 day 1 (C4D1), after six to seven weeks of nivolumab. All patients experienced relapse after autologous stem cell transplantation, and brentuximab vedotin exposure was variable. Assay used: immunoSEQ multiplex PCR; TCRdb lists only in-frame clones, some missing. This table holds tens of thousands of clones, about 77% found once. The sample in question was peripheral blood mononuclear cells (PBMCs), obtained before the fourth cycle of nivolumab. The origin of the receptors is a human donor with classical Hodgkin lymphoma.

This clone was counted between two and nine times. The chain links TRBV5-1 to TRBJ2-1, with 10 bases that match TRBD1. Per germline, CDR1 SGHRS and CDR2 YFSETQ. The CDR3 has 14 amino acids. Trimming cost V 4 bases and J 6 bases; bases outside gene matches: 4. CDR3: CASSTRTGGNEQFF. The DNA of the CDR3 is TGCGCCAGCAGCACAAGGACAGGGGGCAATGAGCAGTTCTTC.

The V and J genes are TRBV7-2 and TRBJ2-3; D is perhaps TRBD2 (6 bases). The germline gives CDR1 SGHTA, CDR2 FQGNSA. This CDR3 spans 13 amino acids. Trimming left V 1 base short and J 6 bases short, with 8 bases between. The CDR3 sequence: CASSLGRGDTQYF. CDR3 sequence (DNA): TGTGCCAGCAGCTTAGGTCGGGGGGATACGCAGTATTTT.

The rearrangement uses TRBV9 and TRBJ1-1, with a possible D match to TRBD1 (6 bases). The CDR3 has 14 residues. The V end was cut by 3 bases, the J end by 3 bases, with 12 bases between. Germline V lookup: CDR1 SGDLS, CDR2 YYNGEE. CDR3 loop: CASSERTDYTEAFF. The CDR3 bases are TGTGCCAGCAGCGAAAGGACAGACTACACTGAAGCTTTCTTT.

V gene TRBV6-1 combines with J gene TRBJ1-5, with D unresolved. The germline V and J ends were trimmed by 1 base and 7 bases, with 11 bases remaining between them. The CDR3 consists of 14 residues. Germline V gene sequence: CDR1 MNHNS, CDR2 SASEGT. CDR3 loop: CASSEVSPKQPQHF. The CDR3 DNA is TGTGCCAGCAGTGAAGTGAGTCCCAAGCAGCCCCAGCATTTT.

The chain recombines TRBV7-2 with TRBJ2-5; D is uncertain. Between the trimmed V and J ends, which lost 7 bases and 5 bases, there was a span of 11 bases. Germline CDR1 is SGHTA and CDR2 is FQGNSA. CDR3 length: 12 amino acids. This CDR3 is CASNSGRETQYF. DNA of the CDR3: TGTGCCAGCAACTCAGGCCGGGAGACCCAGTACTTC.

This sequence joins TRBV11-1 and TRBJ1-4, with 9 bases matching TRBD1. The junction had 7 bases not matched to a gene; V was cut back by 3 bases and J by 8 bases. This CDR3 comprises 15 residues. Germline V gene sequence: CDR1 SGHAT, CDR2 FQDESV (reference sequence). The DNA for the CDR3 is TGTGCCAGCAGCTTTACAAGGACAGGGGCCGAAAAACTGTTTTTT. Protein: CASSFTRTGAEKLFF.

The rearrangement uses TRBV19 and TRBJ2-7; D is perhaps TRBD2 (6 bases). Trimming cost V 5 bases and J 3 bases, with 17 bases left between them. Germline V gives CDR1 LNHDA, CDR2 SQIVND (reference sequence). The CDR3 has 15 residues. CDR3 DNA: TGTGCCAGTAGTCCCCTGAGGGGAGGAAACTACGAGCAGTACTTC. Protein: CASSPLRGGNYEQYF.

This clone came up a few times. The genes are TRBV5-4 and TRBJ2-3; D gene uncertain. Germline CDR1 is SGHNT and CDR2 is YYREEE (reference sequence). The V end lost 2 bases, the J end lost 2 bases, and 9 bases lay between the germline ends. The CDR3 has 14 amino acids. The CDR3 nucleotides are TGTGCCAGCAGCTTCGAATTAAACACAGATACGCAGTATTTT. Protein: CASSFELNTDTQYF.

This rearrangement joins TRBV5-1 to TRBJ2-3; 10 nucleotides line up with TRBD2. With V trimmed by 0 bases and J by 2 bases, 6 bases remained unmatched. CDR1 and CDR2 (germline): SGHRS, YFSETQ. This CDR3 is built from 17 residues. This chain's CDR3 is CASSLVASGGYTDTQYF. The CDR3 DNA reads TGCGCCAGCAGCTTGGTGGCTAGCGGGGGATACACAGATACGCAGTATTTT. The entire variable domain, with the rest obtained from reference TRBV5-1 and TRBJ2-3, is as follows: KAGVTQTPRYLIKTRGQQVTLSCSPISGHRSVSWYQQTPGQGLQFLFEYFSETQRNKGNFPGRFSGRQFSNSRSEMNVSTLELGDSALYLCASSLVASGGYTDTQYFGPGTRLTVL.

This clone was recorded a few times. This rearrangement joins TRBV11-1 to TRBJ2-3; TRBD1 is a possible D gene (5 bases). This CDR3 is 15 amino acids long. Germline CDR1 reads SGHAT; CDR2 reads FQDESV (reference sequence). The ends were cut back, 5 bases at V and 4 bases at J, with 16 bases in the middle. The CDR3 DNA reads TGTGCCAGCAGCCCCAGGGAAACCTCCGCAGATACGCAGTATTTT. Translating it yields CASSPRETSADTQYF.

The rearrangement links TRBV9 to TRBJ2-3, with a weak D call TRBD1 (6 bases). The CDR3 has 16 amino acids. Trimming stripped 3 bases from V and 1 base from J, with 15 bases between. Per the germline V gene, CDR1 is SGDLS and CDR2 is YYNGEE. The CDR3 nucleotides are TGTGCCAGCAGCGGTACTGGGGGCAGGGGCACAGATACGCAGTATTTT. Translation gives CASSGTGGRGTDTQYF.

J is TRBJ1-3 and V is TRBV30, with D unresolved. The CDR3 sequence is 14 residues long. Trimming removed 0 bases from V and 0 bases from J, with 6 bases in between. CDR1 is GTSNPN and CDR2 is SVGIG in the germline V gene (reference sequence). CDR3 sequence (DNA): TGTGCCTGGAGTGTACTCGGCTCTGGAAACACCATATATTTT. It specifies CAWSVLGSGNTIYF.

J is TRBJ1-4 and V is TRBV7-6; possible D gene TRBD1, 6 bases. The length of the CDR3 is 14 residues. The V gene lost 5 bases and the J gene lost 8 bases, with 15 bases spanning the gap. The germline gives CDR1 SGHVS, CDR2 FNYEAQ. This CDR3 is CASSRLGGGEKLFF. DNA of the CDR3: TGTGCCAGCAGCCGTTTAGGGGGAGGAGAAAAACTGTTTTTT.

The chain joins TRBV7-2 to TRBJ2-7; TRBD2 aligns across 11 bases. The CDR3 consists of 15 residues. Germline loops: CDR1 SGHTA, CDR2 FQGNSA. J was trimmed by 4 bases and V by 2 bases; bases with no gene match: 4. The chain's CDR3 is CASSLTSGGRYEQYF. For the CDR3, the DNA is TGTGCCAGCAGCTTAACTAGCGGGGGAAGATACGAGCAGTACTTC.

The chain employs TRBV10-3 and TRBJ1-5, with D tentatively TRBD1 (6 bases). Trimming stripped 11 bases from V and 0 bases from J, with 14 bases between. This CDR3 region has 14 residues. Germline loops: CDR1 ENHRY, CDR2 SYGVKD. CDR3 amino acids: CAVQGRGSNQPQHF. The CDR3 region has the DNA TGTGCCGTACAGGGAAGAGGTAGCAATCAGCCCCAGCATTTT.

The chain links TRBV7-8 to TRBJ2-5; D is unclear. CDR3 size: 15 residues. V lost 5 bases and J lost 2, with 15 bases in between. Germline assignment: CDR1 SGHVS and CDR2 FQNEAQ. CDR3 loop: CASSPKYPGQETQYF. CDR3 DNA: TGTGCCAGCAGCCCCAAATACCCCGGACAAGAGACCCAGTACTTC.

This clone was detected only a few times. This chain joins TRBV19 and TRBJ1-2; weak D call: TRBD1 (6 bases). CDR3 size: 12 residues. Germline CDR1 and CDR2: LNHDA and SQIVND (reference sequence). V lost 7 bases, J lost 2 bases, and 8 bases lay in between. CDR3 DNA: TGTGCCAGTAAAACAGGGAACTATGGCTACACCTTC. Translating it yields CASKTGNYGYTF.

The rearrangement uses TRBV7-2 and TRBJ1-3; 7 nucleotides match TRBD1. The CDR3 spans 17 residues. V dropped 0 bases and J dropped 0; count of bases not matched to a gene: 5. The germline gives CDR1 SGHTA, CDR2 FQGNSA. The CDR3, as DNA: TGTGCCAGCAGCTTAGCGGAGGGGGCCGGCTCTGGAAACACCATATATTTT. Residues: CASSLAEGAGSGNTIYF.

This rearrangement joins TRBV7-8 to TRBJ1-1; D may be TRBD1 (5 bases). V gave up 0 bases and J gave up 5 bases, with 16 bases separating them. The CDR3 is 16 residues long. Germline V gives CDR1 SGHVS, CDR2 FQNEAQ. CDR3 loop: CASSLAFGQGKTEAFF. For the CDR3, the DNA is TGTGCCAGCAGCTTAGCGTTTGGCCAGGGAAAAACTGAAGCTTTCTTT.

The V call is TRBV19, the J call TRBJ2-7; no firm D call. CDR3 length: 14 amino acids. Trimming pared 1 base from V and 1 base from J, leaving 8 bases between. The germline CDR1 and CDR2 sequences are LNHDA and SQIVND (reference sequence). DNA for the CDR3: TGTGCCAGTAGTATAGGTTCCGGGTCCTACGAGCAGTACTTC. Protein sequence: CASSIGSGSYEQYF.

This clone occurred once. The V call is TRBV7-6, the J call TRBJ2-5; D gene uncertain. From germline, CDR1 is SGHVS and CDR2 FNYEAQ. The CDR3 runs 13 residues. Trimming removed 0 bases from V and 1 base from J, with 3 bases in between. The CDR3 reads CASSLATQETQYF. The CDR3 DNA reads TGTGCCAGCAGCTTAGCCACCCAAGAGACCCAGTACTTC.

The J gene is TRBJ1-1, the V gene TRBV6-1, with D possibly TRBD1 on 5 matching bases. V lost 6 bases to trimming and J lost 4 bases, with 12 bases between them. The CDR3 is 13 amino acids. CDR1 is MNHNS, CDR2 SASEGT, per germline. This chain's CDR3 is CASRGSGGTEAFF. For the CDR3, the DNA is TGTGCCAGCAGGGGGTCGGGGGGCACTGAAGCTTTCTTT.

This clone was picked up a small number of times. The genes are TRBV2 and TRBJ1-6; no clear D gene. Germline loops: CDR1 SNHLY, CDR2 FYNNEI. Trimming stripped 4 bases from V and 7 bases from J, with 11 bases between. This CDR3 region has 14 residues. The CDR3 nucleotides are TGTGCCAGCAGTGTACGGCGGATCAATTCACCCCTCCACTTT. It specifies CASSVRRINSPLHF.